Included here is one T cell receptor (beta chain) sequence, with context. V dropped 7 bases and J dropped 6; count of bases not matched to a gene: 5. The CDR3 has 14 residues. The germline CDR1 and CDR2 sequences are MNHEY and SMNVEV (reference sequence). This sample was included in a study of blood T cell dynamics during melanoma immunotherapy. Overall study context: Patients with metastatic melanoma got pembrolizumab or nivolumab-ipilimumab as first-line care.

Described time point: week 3, after first cycle of checkpoint inhibitor. Samples come from before therapy and from week 3 after the first blockade cycle. Every bulk PBMC sample received the same 350 ng of DNA. Sequencing was performed with immunoSEQ multiplex PCR; in TCRdb, only in-frame clones are kept and a portion is missing. The data show approximately 14,000 clones, with roughly 85% seen just once and roughly 5.4% held by the top ten. V and J are TRBV27 and TRBJ2-7; 14 positions agree with TRBD2. This receptor was identified in a human donor with melanoma. The sample was blood, taken from a patient treated with checkpoint blockade. The CDR3 reads CASKGTSGSFEQYF. In DNA, the CDR3 is TGTGCCAGCAAGGGGACTAGCGGGAGTTTCGAGCAGTACTTC.